Included here is one TCR beta chain sequence, with context. This entry belongs to a study of blood T cell repertoires in COVID-19. Study context: Spain, Italy and the United States supplied samples that represented acute and convalescent COVID-19.

The ends were cut back, 0 bases at V and 2 bases at J, with 10 bases in the middle. The CDR3 runs 15 residues. Looked up from germline, CDR1 is SGHRS and CDR2 is YFSETQ. In the study's own analysis: Amplified reference gene primers provided the basis for estimating nucleated cell counts. Repertoires were generated with immunoSEQ multiplex PCR, while TCRdb's copy carries only in-frame clones and drops some. V and J calls and clone size are given by that table; D and trimming were obtained from the DNA. The sample holds fewer than 600,000 clones, around 89% seen once. Study members were between 18 and 89 years old and lived in 24 US regions.

The receptor's source is a woman aged 35 to 49 who had recovered from COVID-19. The chain links TRBV5-1 to TRBJ2-3, with TRBD2 as a possible D gene (6 bases). The sequenced material came from PBMCs or T cells enriched from blood (not recorded which). The DNA for the CDR3 is TGCGCCAGCAGCTTGGAGGGGAGGCCCACAGATACGCAGTATTTT. This translates into CASSLEGRPTDTQYF. The full variable domain, its missing parts supplied by reference TRBV5-1 and TRBJ2-3, is KAGVTQTPRYLIKTRGQQVTLSCSPISGHRSVSWYQQTPGQGLQFLFEYFSETQRNKGNFPGRFSGRQFSNSRSEMNVSTLELGDSALYLCASSLEGRPTDTQYFGPGTRLTVL.